This TCR beta chain was profiled in a study of blood T cell repertoires in COVID-19. The CDR3 is 16 amino acids. The V gene's germline CDR1 is KGHDR and CDR2 SFDVKD. J was trimmed by 8 bases and V by 5 bases; bases with no gene match: 14. Sequencing used immunoSEQ multiplex PCR; TCRdb keeps in-frame clones, though not all of them. The data contain a few hundred thousand clones, under 90% of them singletons. The sample holds one count of this clone. Sequencing was carried out using peripheral blood. The rearrangement joins TRBV24-1 to TRBJ2-1, with 7 bases aligning to TRBD2. The origin of this receptor is a woman in her 40s who had recovered from COVID-19. CDR3 DNA: TGTGCCACCAGTGCAGCACGGGGGGTGGGTAGGGATGAGCAGTTCTTC. Translation gives CATSAARGVGRDEQFF.